This is a list of T cell receptor beta chains from one sample in a study of shared clonotypes between healthy human individuals. Produced via immunoSEQ multiplex PCR; TCRdb's table is partial and in-frame only. The data show about 580,000 clones, 95% to 98% seen once. Material for sequencing was naive CD8+ T cells sorted from blood. The receptors here all came from a man in his thirties or forties in good health. The CDR3 runs from the conserved cysteine through the conserved F or W. A D gene is named only where the DNA matches it firmly. Part of the rows lack a size; the others show once, few, many or a class for expanded clones.

TRBJ2-7,.,TRBV5-4,.,TGTGCCAGCAGCACAGGATACGAGCAGTACTTC,CASSTGYEQYF
TRBJ2-7,TRBD2,TRBV14,.,TGTGCCAGCAGCCAAGACTCTAGCGGGAGTTACGAGCAGTACTTC,CASSQDSSGSYEQYF
TRBJ2-1,.,TRBV27,.,TGTGCCAGCAGTTGGGGCAGGGTGTATGTAAATGAGCAGTTCTTC,CASSWGRVYVNEQFF
TRBJ1-4,TRBD1,TRBV11-2,.,TGTGCCAGCAGCCCCAGGGGGCAGGGTGAAAAACTGTTTTTT,CASSPRGQGEKLFF
TRBJ2-3,TRBD2,TRBV28,.,TGTGCCAGCACCCCACCACCACGACGGGGGGACGGTCGCACAGATACGCAGTATTTT,CASTPPPRRGDGRTDTQYF
TRBJ2-1,TRBD2,TRBV11-3,.,TGTGCCAGCAGCCCTGGGACTAGCGGGAGTTCCTACAATGAGCAGTTCTTC,CASSPGTSGSSYNEQFF
TRBJ2-1,.,TRBV30,.,TGTGCCTGGAGTGTGGTGCATGAGCAGTTCTTC,CAWSVVHEQFF
TRBJ2-7,.,TRBV5-1,.,TGCGCCAGCAGCTTGGGTCTCGCTGTCTACGAGCAGTACTTC,CASSLGLAVYEQYF
TRBJ2-2,.,TRBV14,.,TGTGCCAGCAGCCCCAGTCCCGGGGACCTGATGAACACCGGGGAGCTGTTTTTT,CASSPSPGDLMNTGELFF
TRBJ2-7,.,TRBV5-8,.,TGTGCCAGCACCGACGTCCCCCCCAGGACTGGGTATTACGAGCAGTACTTC,CASTDVPPRTGYYEQYF
TRBJ2-1,.,TRBV20-1,.,TGCAGTGGTCGGAACAATGAGCAGTTCTTC,CSGRNNEQFF
TRBJ2-5,TRBD1,TRBV18,.,TGTGCCAGCTCACCAGCCCTGACAGGGGAAGAGACCCAGTACTTC,CASSPALTGEETQYF
TRBJ2-7,TRBD2,TRBV6-1,.,TGTGCCAGCAGTGATCCCCCGCGGGAGATCCTAGGGGAGCAGTACTTC,CASSDPPREILGEQYF
TRBJ2-7,TRBD2,TRBV7-9,.,TGTGCCAGCAGCTTCCCGGGAGGGCCGAAACACGAGCAGTACTTC,CASSFPGGPKHEQYF
TRBJ2-2,.,TRBV6-5,.,TGTGCCAGCAGTTACTGGTTGGTTGGGGAGCTGTTTTTT,CASSYWLVGELFF
TRBJ2-5,.,TRBV27,.,TGTGCCAGCAGGGCTCACGCCGGGACTCCCAGGGAGACCCAGTACTTC,CASRAHAGTPRETQYF
TRBJ2-3,.,TRBV11-3,.,TGTGCCAGCAGCGAAGGGGATACGCAGTATTTT,CASSEGDTQYF
TRBJ2-7,TRBD2,TRBV28,.,TGTGCCAGCAGTTCGGCCGGGACTAGCAGGATTCTGGGACTGGCGTACGAGCAGTACTTC,CASSSAGTSRILGLAYEQYF
TRBJ2-3,.,TRBV7-3,once,TGTGCCAGCAGGCCTGACAACACAGATACGCAGTATTTT,CASRPDNTDTQYF
TRBJ1-1,.,TRBV2,once,TGTGCCACACCGGGACCTCGGAACACTGAAGCTTTCTTT,CATPGPRNTEAFF
TRBJ1-4,.,TRBV6-1,.,TGTGCCAGCAGTGATGGGACACTAAAAAAACTGTTTTTT,CASSDGTLKKLFF
TRBJ2-7,TRBD2,TRBV11-2,.,TGTGCCAGCAGCTTCGGCAGCGGGGGTTACGAGCAGTACTTC,CASSFGSGGYEQYF
TRBJ2-1,TRBD2,TRBV4-1,.,TGCGCCAGCGGCGGGGCTAGCGGGGCAAACAATGAGCAGTTCTTC,CASGGASGANNEQFF
TRBJ2-1,.,TRBV5-4,once,TGTGCCAGCAGTACGACCGTGGGCGAGCAGTTCTTC,CASSTTVGEQFF
TRBJ1-4,.,TRBV27,.,TGTGCCAGCAGTCCGCCCGACAGATTTGAAAAACTGTTTTTT,CASSPPDRFEKLFF
TRBJ1-4,TRBD1,TRBV11-2,.,TGTGCCAGCAGCTTAGTGGGGACAGGGGACGAAAAACTGTTTTTT,CASSLVGTGDEKLFF
TRBJ2-3,TRBD1,TRBV7-9,.,TGTGCCAGCAGCTCCCGGCTGGGACAGGTTGAGGCAGATACGCAGTATTTT,CASSSRLGQVEADTQYF
TRBJ1-1,TRBD1,TRBV28,.,TGTGCCAGCCCGGACAGGACGGGCACTGAAGCTTTCTTT,CASPDRTGTEAFF
TRBJ2-1,TRBD2,TRBV4-1,.,TGCGCCAGCAGCCAGGCCGGACTAGCGGCAAACAATGAGCAGTTCTTC,CASSQAGLAANNEQFF
TRBJ2-7,.,TRBV27,.,TGTGCCAGCAGTTTCCCCCATGGGGAGCAGTACTTC,CASSFPHGEQYF
TRBJ2-7,.,TRBV21-1,.,TGTGCCAGCGCAGAAACTGGTGGGAGGGCTTACGAGCAGTACTTC,CASAETGGRAYEQYF
TRBJ2-7,TRBD2,TRBV27,.,TGTGCCAGCAGTTCCTTATTGGCGGGAGTAAGCGAGCAGTACTTC,CASSSLLAGVSEQYF
TRBJ1-3,.,TRBV9,.,TGTGCCAGCAGCGTAGGAAGCTCCGGAGGAAACACCATATATTTT,CASSVGSSGGNTIYF
TRBJ2-7,.,TRBV5-4,.,TGTGCCAGCAGCTCCCCCCGGGCCACCTCCGACGAGCAGTACTTC,CASSSPRATSDEQYF
TRBJ1-5,.,TRBV27,.,TGTGCCAGCAGTTATGGGGGTAGCAATCAGCCCCAGCATTTT,CASSYGGSNQPQHF
TRBJ1-3,.,TRBV7-9,.,TGTGCCAGCAGCTTACTGACCCAGCCAGGAGGAAACACCATATATTTT,CASSLLTQPGGNTIYF
TRBJ2-7,TRBD1,TRBV29-1,.,TGCAGCGTTCGGACAGGGGGCTACTACGAGCAGTACTTC,CSVRTGGYYEQYF
TRBJ2-1,TRBD2,TRBV10-3,.,TGTGCCATCAGTGAGCCGGGACTAGCGGCCTACAATGAGCAGTTCTTC,CAISEPGLAAYNEQFF
TRBJ1-4,.,TRBV9,.,TGTGCCAGCAGCGTTGACAGGTCCCCCGAAACAGGAAAACTGTTTTTT,CASSVDRSPETGKLFF
TRBJ2-7,TRBD2,TRBV5-5,.,TGTGCCAGCAGCTTGGGTCTAGCGGGAGGTGAAACCTACGAGCAGTACTTC,CASSLGLAGGETYEQYF
TRBJ2-1,.,TRBV27,.,TGTGCTACGGGAGTCTCCTACAATGAGCAGTTCTTC,CATGVSYNEQFF
TRBJ2-1,.,TRBV7-6,.,TGTGCCAGCAGCAAAACAGGGATAACTAGGAACAATGAGCAGTTCTTC,CASSKTGITRNNEQFF
TRBJ1-1,.,TRBV6-6,.,TGTGCCAGCAGTACCTGGACCTTTAACACTGAAGCTTTCTTT,CASSTWTFNTEAFF